What follows are 4 T cell receptor beta chains derived from one specimen sequenced in a study of CD8 T cells in ankylosing spondylitis (dated by TCRdb to about 2017). The library was produced with 5' RACE. The instrument was an Illumina HiSeq 2500. TCRdb reran the public reads through fastp at Q25 and MiXCR, keeping productive beta chains. Rows with a matching CDR3 protein are joined into one entry that keeps the most common DNA and genes. The sample table lists roughly 130,000 distinct CDR3 sequences, about 6.4% of them with a count of one. The ten top clones hold 10% to 15% of the sample. The sequenced sample consisted of blood, either unsorted or a sorted T cell fraction (not recorded which). These receptors originate from a male donor with ankylosing spondylitis or in good health (not recorded which).

In its sample, this clonotype was seen many times. V and J are TRBV20-1 and TRBJ1-2; maybe TRBD1 (5 bases). Looked up from germline, CDR1 is DFQATT and CDR2 is SNEGSKA (reference sequence). This CDR3 has 14 amino acids. Trimming removed 1 base at V and 8 bases at J, with 17 bases between. For the CDR3, the DNA is TGCAGTGCTAGAGCAACCGGGACGGCGGAAGGCTACACCTTC. Translating gives CSARATGTAEGYTF.

This clonotype occurred many times. The V and J genes are TRBV7-3 and TRBJ2-1, with D perhaps TRBD1 (6 bases). The CDR3 is 18 amino acids. CDR1 and CDR2 from the germline V gene are SGHTA and FQGTGA. Trimming took 3 bases from V and 0 from J, leaving 18 bases between them. The DNA for the CDR3 is TGTGCCAGCAGCTTGTCAGCACAGGGAATAAGCTCCTACAATGAGCAGTTCTTC. It translates to CASSLSAQGISSYNEQFF.

This clonotype was recorded many times. This chain links TRBV12-3 or TRBV12-4 with TRBJ2-2, with D perhaps TRBD2 (6 bases). This CDR3 has 17 residues. Deletions cut 2 bases from V and 3 bases from J, with 16 bases between. The CDR3 DNA reads as TGTGCCAGCAGTTTAAAGGTATCTCGGGACTACACCGGGGAGCTGTTTTTT. This translates into CASSLKVSRDYTGELFF.

This clonotype was seen at least ten times. J is TRBJ2-1 and V is TRBV12-3 or TRBV12-4; 10 nucleotides line up with TRBD2. CDR3 size: 13 residues. The CDR3 region is CGAGGRTYNEQFF. The CDR3 DNA reads as TGTGGAGCGGGAGGGCGGACCTACAATGAGCAGTTCTTC.